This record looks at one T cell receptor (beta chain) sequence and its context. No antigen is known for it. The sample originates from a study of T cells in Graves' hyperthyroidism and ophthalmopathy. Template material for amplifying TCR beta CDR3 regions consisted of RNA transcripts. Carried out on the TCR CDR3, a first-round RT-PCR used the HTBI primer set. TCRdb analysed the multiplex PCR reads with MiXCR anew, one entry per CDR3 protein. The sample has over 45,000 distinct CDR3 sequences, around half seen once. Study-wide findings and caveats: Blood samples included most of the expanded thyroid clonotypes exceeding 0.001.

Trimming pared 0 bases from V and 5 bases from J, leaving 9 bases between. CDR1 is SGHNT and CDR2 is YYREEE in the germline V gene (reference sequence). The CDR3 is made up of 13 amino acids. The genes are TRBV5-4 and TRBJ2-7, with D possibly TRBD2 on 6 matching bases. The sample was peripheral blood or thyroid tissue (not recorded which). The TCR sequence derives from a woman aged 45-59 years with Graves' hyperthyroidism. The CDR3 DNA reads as TGTGCCAGCAGCTTGGGCGGGAAGGACGAGCAGTACTTC. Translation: CASSLGGKDEQYF.